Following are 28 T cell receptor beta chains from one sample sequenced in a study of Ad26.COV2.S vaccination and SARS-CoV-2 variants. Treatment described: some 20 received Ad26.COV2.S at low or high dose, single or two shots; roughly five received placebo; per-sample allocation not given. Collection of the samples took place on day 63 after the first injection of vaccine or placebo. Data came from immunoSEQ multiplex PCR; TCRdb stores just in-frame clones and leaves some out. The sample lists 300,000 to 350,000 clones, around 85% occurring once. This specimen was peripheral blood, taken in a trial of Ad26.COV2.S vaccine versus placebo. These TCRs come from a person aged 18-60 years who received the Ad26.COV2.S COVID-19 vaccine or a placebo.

CDR3 protein: CASSGQPFYEQYF. CDR3 coding DNA: TGTGCCAGCAGTGGGCAGCCTTTCTACGAGCAGTACTTC. The chain carries TRBV25-1 and TRBJ2-7; D is unresolved. V dropped 4 bases and J dropped 3 bases, with 10 bases sitting between them. Germline-derived CDR1 and CDR2 are MGHDK and SYGVNS. CDR3 length equals 13 residues.

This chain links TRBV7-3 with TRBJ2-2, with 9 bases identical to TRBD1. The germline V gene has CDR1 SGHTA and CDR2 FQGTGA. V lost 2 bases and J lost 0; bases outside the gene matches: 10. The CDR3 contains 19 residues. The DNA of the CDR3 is TGTGCCAGCAGCTTACGAGGGACAGGGTTCCAAGCGAACACCGGGGAGCTGTTTTTT. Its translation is CASSLRGTGFQANTGELFF.

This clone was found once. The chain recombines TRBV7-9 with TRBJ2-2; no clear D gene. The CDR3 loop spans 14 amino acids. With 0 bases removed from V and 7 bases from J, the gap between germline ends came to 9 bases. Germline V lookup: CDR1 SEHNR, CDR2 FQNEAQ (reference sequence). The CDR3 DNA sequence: TGTGCCAGCAGCTTAGCGTCTTACCGCGGGGAGCTGTTTTTT. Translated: CASSLASYRGELFF.

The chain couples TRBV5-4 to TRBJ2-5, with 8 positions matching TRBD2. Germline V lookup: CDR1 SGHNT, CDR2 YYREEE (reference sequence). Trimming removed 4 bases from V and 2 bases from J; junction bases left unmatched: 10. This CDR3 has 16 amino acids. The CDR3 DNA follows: TGTGCCAGCAGCCTGGGAGCGGGGGTCCTTCAAGAGACCCAGTACTTC. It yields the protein CASSLGAGVLQETQYF.

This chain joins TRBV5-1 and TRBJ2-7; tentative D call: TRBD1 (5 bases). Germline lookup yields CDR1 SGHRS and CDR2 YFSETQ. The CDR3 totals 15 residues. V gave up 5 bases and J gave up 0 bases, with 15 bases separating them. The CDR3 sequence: CASRYTQGNSYEQYF. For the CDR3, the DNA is TGCGCCAGCAGGTATACCCAGGGTAACTCCTACGAGCAGTACTTC.

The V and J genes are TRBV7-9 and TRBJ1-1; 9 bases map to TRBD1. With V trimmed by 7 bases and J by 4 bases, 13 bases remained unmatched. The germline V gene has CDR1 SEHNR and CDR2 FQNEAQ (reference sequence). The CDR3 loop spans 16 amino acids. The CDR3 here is CASTHYRDRVTTEAFF. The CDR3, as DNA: TGTGCCAGCACTCATTACCGGGACAGGGTGACCACTGAAGCTTTCTTT.

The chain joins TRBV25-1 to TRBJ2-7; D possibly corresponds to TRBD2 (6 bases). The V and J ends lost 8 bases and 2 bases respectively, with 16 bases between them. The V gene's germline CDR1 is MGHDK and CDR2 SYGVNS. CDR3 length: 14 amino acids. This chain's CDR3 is CASDPGRDPYEQYF. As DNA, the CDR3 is TGTGCCAGCGACCCCGGGCGGGACCCCTACGAGCAGTACTTC.

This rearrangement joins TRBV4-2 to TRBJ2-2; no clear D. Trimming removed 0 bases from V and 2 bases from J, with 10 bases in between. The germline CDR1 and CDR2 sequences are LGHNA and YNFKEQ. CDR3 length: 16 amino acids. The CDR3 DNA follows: TGTGCCAGCAGCCAAGATCAAAGGATCAACACCGGGGAGCTGTTTTTT. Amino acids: CASSQDQRINTGELFF.

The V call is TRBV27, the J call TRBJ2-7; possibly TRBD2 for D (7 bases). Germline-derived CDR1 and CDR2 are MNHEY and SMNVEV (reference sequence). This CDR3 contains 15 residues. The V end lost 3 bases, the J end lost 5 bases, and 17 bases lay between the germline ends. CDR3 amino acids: CASSFVGGALNEQYF. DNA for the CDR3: TGTGCCAGCAGTTTCGTAGGGGGGGCCCTTAACGAGCAGTACTTC.

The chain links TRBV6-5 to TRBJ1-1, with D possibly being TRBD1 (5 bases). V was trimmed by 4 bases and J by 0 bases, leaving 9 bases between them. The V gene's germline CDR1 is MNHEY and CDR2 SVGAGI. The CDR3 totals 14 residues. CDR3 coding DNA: TGTGCCAGCAGTTGGGACGCGGTGAACACTGAAGCTTTCTTT. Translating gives CASSWDAVNTEAFF.

CDR3 amino acids: CASSPGGLGGEITEAFF. CDR3 sequence (DNA): TGTGCCAGCAGTCCAGGGGGGCTTGGGGGCGAGATAACTGAAGCTTTCTTT. The V gene is TRBV6-6, the J gene TRBJ1-1, with 7 bases fitting TRBD1. This CDR3 contains 17 residues. Germline-derived CDR1 and CDR2 are MNHNY and SVGAGI (reference sequence). The ends lost 5 bases at V and 5 bases at J; junction bases unmatched: 17.

The CDR3: CAWSTGQGSYEQYF. The CDR3 coding sequence is TGTGCCTGGAGCACAGGACAGGGGAGCTACGAGCAGTACTTC. The chain combines TRBV30 with TRBJ2-7; TRBD1 matches at 9 bases. Germline V gene sequence: CDR1 GTSNPN, CDR2 SVGIG (reference sequence). The CDR3 runs 14 residues. Trimming cost V 3 bases and J 3 bases; bases outside gene matches: 6.

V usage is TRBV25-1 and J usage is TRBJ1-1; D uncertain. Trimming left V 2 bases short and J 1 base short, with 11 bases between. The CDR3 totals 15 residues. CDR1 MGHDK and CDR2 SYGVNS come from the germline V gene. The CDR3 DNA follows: TGTGCCAGCAGTGAAGTTGGGCAGAAGAACACTGAAGCTTTCTTT. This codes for CASSEVGQKNTEAFF.

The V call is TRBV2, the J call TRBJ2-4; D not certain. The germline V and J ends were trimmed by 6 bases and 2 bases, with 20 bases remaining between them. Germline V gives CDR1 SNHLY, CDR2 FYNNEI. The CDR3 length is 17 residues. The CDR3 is CASSQSPNLDPKNIQYF. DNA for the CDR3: TGTGCCAGCAGCCAAAGTCCGAACTTAGATCCCAAAAACATTCAGTACTTC.

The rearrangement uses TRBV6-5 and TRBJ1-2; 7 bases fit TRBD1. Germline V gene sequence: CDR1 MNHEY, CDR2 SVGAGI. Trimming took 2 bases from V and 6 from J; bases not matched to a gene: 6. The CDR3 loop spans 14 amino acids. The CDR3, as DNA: TGTGCCAGCAGTTACGGGACAGCGAATCATGGCTACACCTTC. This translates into CASSYGTANHGYTF.

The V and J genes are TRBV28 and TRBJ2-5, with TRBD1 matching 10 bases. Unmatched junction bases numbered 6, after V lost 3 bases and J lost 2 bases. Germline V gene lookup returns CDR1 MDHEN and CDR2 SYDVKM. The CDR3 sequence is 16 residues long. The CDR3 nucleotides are TGTGCCAGCAGTTTCAGGACAGGGGGGAAACAAGAGACCCAGTACTTC. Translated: CASSFRTGGKQETQYF.

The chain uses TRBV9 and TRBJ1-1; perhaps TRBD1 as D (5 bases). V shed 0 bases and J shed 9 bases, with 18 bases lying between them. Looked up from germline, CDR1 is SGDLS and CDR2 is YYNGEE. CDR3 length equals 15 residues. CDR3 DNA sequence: TGTGCCAGCAGCGTAGTAGGGTTAGGACAAGAGCAAGCTTTCTTT. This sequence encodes CASSVVGLGQEQAFF.

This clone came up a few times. This chain's CDR3 is CASSQAGLAGSYEQYF. DNA of the CDR3: TGCGCCAGCAGCCAAGCGGGACTAGCGGGCTCCTACGAGCAGTACTTC. The genes are TRBV4-1 and TRBJ2-7; 12 positions match TRBD2. Germline-derived CDR1 and CDR2 are MGHRA and YSYEKL. V lost 1 base and J lost 0; bases outside the gene matches: 1. The CDR3 is made up of 16 amino acids.

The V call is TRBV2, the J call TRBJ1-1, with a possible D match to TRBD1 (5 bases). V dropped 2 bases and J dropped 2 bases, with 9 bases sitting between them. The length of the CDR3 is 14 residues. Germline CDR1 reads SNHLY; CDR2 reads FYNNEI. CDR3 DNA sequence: TGTGCCAGCAGTGAACAGGGCGAAAACACTGAAGCTTTCTTT. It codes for CASSEQGENTEAFF.

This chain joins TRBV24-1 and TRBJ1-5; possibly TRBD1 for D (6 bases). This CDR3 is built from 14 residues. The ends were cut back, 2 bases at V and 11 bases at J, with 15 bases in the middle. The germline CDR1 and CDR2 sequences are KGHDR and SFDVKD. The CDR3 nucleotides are TGTGCCACCAGTGATTCCAGGGGTCTCGGAGCCCAGCATTTT. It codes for CATSDSRGLGAQHF.

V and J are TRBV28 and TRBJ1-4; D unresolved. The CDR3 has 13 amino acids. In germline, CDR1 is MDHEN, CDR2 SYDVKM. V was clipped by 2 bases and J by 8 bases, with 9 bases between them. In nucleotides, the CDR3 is TGTGCCAGCAGTTTAGGCACGTCAGAAAAACTGTTTTTT. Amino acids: CASSLGTSEKLFF.

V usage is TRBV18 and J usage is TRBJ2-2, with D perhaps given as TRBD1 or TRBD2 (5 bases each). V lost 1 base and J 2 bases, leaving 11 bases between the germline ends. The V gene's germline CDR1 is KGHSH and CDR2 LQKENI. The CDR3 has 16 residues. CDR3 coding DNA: TGTGCCAGCTCACCACGTCCGGGGCCCAACACCGGGGAGCTGTTTTTT. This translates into CASSPRPGPNTGELFF.

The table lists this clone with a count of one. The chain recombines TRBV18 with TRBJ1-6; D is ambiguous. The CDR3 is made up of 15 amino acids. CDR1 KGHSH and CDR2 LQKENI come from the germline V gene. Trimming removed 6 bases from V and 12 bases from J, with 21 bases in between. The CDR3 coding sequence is TGTGCCAGCTCGCAGGATTCCGGGATCCTCGGACCCCTCCACTTT. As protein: CASSQDSGILGPLHF.

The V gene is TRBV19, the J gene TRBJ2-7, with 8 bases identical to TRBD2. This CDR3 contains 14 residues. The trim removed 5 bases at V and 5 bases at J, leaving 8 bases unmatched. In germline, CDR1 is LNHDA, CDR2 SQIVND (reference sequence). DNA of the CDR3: TGTGCCAGTAGTCCCCGGGGGGGTGTGGACGAGCAGTACTTC. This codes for CASSPRGGVDEQYF.

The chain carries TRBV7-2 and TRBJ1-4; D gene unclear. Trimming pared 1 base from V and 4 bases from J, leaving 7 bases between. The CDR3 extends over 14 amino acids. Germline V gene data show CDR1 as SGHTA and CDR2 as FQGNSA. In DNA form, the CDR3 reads TGTGCCAGCAGCTTAGACAGTTTTAATGAAAAACTGTTTTTT. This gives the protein CASSLDSFNEKLFF.

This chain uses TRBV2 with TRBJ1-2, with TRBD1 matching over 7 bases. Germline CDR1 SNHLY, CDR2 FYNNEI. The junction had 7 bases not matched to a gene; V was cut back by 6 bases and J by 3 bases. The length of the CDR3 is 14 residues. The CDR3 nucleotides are TGTGCCAGCAGCGCAGAAGGGGGCGACTATGGCTACACCTTC. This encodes CASSAEGGDYGYTF.

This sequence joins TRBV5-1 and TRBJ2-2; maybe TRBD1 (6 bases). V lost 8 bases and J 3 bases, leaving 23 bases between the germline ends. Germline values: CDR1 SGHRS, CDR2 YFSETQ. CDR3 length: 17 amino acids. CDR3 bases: TGCGCCAGTCAGGGGAGATCGGAGAAGGGATACACCGGGGAGCTGTTTTTT. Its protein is CASQGRSEKGYTGELFF.

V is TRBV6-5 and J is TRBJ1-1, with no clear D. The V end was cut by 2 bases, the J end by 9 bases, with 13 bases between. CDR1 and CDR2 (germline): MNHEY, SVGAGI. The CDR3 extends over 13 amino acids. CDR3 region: CASSYPPDGKAFF. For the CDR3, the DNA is TGTGCCAGCAGTTACCCCCCAGACGGAAAAGCTTTCTTT.